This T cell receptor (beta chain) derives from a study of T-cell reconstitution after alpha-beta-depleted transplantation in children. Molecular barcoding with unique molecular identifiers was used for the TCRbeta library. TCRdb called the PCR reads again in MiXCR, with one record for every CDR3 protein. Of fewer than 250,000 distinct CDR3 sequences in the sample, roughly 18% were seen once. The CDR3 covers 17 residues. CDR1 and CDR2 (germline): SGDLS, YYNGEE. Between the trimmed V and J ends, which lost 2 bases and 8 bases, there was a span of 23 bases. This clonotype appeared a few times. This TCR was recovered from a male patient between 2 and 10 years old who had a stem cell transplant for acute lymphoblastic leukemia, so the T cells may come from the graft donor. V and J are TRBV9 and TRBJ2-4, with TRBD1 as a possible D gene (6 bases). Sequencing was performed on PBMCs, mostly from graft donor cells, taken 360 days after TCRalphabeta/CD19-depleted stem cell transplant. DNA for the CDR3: TGTGCCAGCAGCGTGGGCGCTCGTGGGGGCGCCTCCCACATTCAGTACTTC. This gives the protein CASSVGARGGASHIQYF.